One and the same sample provided the 8 T cell receptor beta chains below, sequenced in a study of blood T cell repertoires in COVID-19. Profiled with immunoSEQ multiplex PCR; TCRdb holds only in-frame clones, not every one. The sample gives about 170,000 clones, about 80% of which show up once; about 7.8% is in the top ten. Material: peripheral blood. These receptors came from a man aged 55 to 70 with acute or convalescent COVID-19.

The chain uses TRBV30 and TRBJ2-1, with a tentative D call TRBD2 (5 bases). Trimming took 0 bases from V and 6 from J, leaving 15 bases between them. CDR1 is GTSNPN, CDR2 SVGIG, per germline (reference sequence). The CDR3 covers 15 residues. DNA of the CDR3: TGTGCCTGGAGTGTCCTGAGGGTTGAGGGCAATGAGCAGTTCTTC. Protein product: CAWSVLRVEGNEQFF.

The chain links TRBV4-2 to TRBJ1-2; possibly TRBD1 for D (6 bases). The CDR3 runs 14 residues. The V gene's germline CDR1 is LGHNA and CDR2 YNFKEQ. Trimming took off 1 base at V and 4 bases at J, with 10 bases between the two ends. This chain's CDR3 is CASSQATGSYGYTF. DNA of the CDR3: TGTGCCAGCAGCCAAGCCACAGGGAGCTATGGCTACACCTTC.

The CDR3 DNA reads as TGTGCCAGCAGCCAAGGACAGGGTAGTTATGGCTACACCTTC. Encoded protein: CASSQGQGSYGYTF. V is TRBV3-1 (or the pseudogene TRBV3-2) and J is TRBJ1-2, with 7 bases matching TRBD1. Germline V gene lookup returns CDR1 LGHDT and CDR2 YNNKEL (reference sequence). The CDR3 is made up of 14 amino acids. Trimming at V came to 1 base and at J to 5 bases, leaving 4 bases not matched to a gene.

The V gene is TRBV6-5, the J gene TRBJ1-3; D not resolved. The germline V gene has CDR1 MNHEY and CDR2 SVGAGI. The ends were cut back, 5 bases at V and 0 bases at J, with 11 bases in the middle. The CDR3 runs 15 residues. CDR3 bases: TGTGCCAGCAGTCCTCAAGGGAGCTCTGGAAACACCATATATTTT. It specifies CASSPQGSSGNTIYF.

V usage is TRBV7-2 and J usage is TRBJ2-4; perhaps TRBD1 as D (6 bases). V was trimmed by 2 bases and J by 5 bases, leaving 10 bases between them. This CDR3 spans 14 amino acids. Germline V CDR1 and CDR2: SGHTA, FQGNSA. CDR3 sequence: CASSLRGYENIQYF. The CDR3 coding sequence is TGTGCCAGCAGCTTAAGGGGGTACGAAAACATTCAGTACTTC.

The V and J genes are TRBV19 and TRBJ2-5; a possible D gene is TRBD2 (6 bases). CDR3 length: 15 amino acids. V was clipped by 1 base and J by 5 bases, with 14 bases between them. CDR1 and CDR2 (germline): LNHDA, SQIVND (reference sequence). The CDR3 sequence is CASSIAPSGTETQYF. DNA of the CDR3: TGTGCCAGTAGTATAGCTCCGTCAGGGACTGAGACCCAGTACTTC.

The rearrangement links TRBV29-1 to TRBJ2-7; D might be TRBD1 (5 bases). This CDR3 has 14 residues. Trimming shortened V by 3 bases and J by 5 bases, and 17 bases separated the two germline ends. CDR1 SQVTM and CDR2 ANQGSEA come from the germline V gene. The CDR3 sequence is CSVDVTGGGDEQYF. CDR3 bases: TGCAGCGTTGATGTCACAGGCGGCGGTGACGAGCAGTACTTC.

The V call is TRBV7-2, the J call TRBJ2-3, with 9 bases aligning to TRBD2. The CDR3 is 16 residues long. V was clipped by 2 bases and J by 2 bases; unmatched bases: 5. Germline assignment: CDR1 SGHTA and CDR2 FQGNSA. The CDR3 reads CASSLLAGSFTDTQYF. CDR3 in DNA: TGTGCCAGCAGCTTACTAGCGGGGAGCTTCACAGATACGCAGTATTTT.